Below, 27 T cell receptor beta chains from the same sample are listed, as sequenced in a study of cytomegalovirus exposure and HLA in healthy donors. 60 Vbeta and 13 Jbeta primers were used in PCR. Repertoires were generated with immunoSEQ multiplex PCR, while TCRdb's copy carries only in-frame clones and drops some. This sample has 55,000 or so clones, with approximately 82% found just once. Specimen: PBMCs. The source of these receptors is a man between 45 and 60 years old in good health and CMV-seronegative.

This rearrangement joins TRBV11-2 to TRBJ2-5; TRBD2 is a possible D gene (6 bases). The J call is uncertain, as TRBJ2-7 better fits the DNA end. CDR3 length equals 15 residues. Looked up from germline, CDR1 is SGHAT and CDR2 is FQNNGV. The CDR3 here is CASSLEGTLPYEQYF. In nucleotides, the CDR3 is TGTGCCAGCAGCTTAGAGGGGACTTTACCCTACGAGCAGTACTTC.

A note on this clone: At one end, the junction sequence differs from germline, possibly due to a read error. This chain uses TRBV7-6 with TRBJ1-6; 7 bases fit TRBD1. This CDR3 is built from 10 residues. CDR1 is SGHVS, CDR2 FNYEAQ, per germline. CDR3 in DNA: TGTGCCAGCAGCCCCGACAGGGTCTACTTT. This codes for CASSPDRVYF.

The V call is TRBV11-1, the J call TRBJ2-2; no clear D. The CDR3 spans 14 residues. V shed 5 bases and J shed 8 bases, with 15 bases lying between them. Germline lookup yields CDR1 SGHAT and CDR2 FQDESV (reference sequence). The DNA of the CDR3 is TGTGCCAGCAGCAGTTGGGCCCTGGCGGGGGAGCTGTTTTTT. Encoded protein: CASSSWALAGELFF.

This clone was recorded only once. The genes are TRBV7-6 and TRBJ2-7; no firm D call. Germline-derived CDR1 and CDR2 are SGHVS and FNYEAQ. The V end lost 5 bases, the J end lost 4 bases, and 12 bases lay between the germline ends. The CDR3 is 13 residues long. The chain's CDR3 is CASSPTGGYEQYF. The CDR3 DNA reads as TGTGCCAGCAGCCCAACGGGTGGTTACGAGCAGTACTTC.

The chain uses TRBV29-1 and TRBJ2-3; 9 nucleotides agree with TRBD2. After removal of 6 bases from V and 5 bases from J, the junction contained 9 bases not matched to a gene. The length of the CDR3 is 14 residues. Germline V gene data show CDR1 as SQVTM and CDR2 as ANQGSEA. The CDR3 region is CSVVPSGVGDTQYF. For the CDR3, the DNA is TGCAGCGTCGTTCCTAGCGGGGTGGGAGATACGCAGTATTTT.

The J gene is TRBJ2-3, the V gene TRBV5-1; tentatively, D is TRBD2 (7 bases). The CDR3 loop spans 16 amino acids. V was pared by 0 bases and J by 5 bases, with 16 bases between. CDR1 is SGHRS and CDR2 is YFSETQ in the germline V gene. The CDR3 loop is CASSLGGRGAKDTQYF. CDR3 nucleotides: TGCGCCAGCAGCTTGGGGGGACGGGGGGCCAAAGATACGCAGTATTTT.

The chain links TRBV9 to TRBJ2-3, with TRBD2 matching 7 bases. This CDR3 spans 17 amino acids. Trimming cost V 0 bases and J 7 bases; bases outside gene matches: 14. Germline V CDR1 and CDR2: SGDLS, YYNGEE. CDR3 amino acids: CASSVVSERGVQNTQYF. CDR3 coding DNA: TGTGCCAGCAGCGTAGTTTCGGAACGGGGGGTCCAGAATACGCAGTATTTT.

The CDR3 loop is CASSPILQGSYNEQFF. DNA of the CDR3: TGTGCCAGCAGCCCCATCCTACAGGGTTCCTACAATGAGCAGTTCTTC. V gene TRBV5-8 combines with J gene TRBJ2-1; possibly TRBD1 for D (6 bases). The CDR3 is 16 amino acids. Per the germline V gene, CDR1 is SGHTS and CDR2 is YDEGEE. Trimming stripped 4 bases from V and 1 base from J, with 15 bases between.

The rearrangement links TRBV10-3 to TRBJ2-6; weak D call: TRBD2 (5 bases). The V gene's germline CDR1 is ENHRY and CDR2 SYGVKD. The CDR3 sequence is 15 residues long. V lost 4 bases and J lost 2, with 9 bases in between. This CDR3 is CAISGTGTGANVLTF. CDR3 DNA: TGTGCCATCAGTGGTACCGGGACTGGGGCCAACGTCCTGACTTTC.

Concerning this clone: This sample also contains other DNA sequences that code for the same CDR3. The chain recombines TRBV6-6 with TRBJ1-1; D perhaps matches TRBD1 (6 bases). Germline V gene data show CDR1 as MNHNY and CDR2 as SVGAGI (reference sequence). The germline V and J ends were trimmed by 0 bases and 1 base, with 9 bases remaining between them. The CDR3 spans 15 residues. CDR3 protein: CASSYSWTANTEAFF. The CDR3 DNA is TGTGCCAGCAGTTACTCGTGGACAGCGAACACTGAAGCTTTCTTT.

The J gene is TRBJ2-2, the V gene TRBV5-5, with a weak D call TRBD1 (5 bases). Trimming shortened V by 4 bases and J by 2 bases, and 12 bases separated the two germline ends. Germline lookup yields CDR1 SGHKS and CDR2 YYEKEE (reference sequence). CDR3 length equals 15 residues. CDR3 region: CASSQGQSNTGELFF. DNA of the CDR3: TGTGCCAGCAGCCAGGGCCAATCAAACACCGGGGAGCTGTTTTTT.

The J gene is TRBJ2-7, the V gene TRBV29-1, with TRBD2 identical over 8 bases. The V segment lost 4 bases and the J segment 6 bases; nucleotides outside the gene matches: 11. Germline CDR1 and CDR2: SQVTM and ANQGSEA. The CDR3 contains 14 residues. Written as DNA, the CDR3 is TGCAGCGTTGTTGTCCCAGGACGGGGGGGCGAGCAGTACTTC. It yields the protein CSVVVPGRGGEQYF.

About this clone itself: Other nucleotide sequences from this sample produce the same CDR3. V and J are TRBV2 and TRBJ2-7; TRBD1 matches at 7 bases. Germline lookup yields CDR1 SNHLY and CDR2 FYNNEI. Trimming took 3 bases from V and 1 from J; bases not matched to a gene: 3. The CDR3 is 14 amino acids. The CDR3 region has the DNA TGTGCCAGCAGTGACCGGGGACAGTCCTACGAGCAGTACTTC. Translation: CASSDRGQSYEQYF.

The V and J genes are TRBV6-5 and TRBJ2-1; D possibly corresponds to TRBD1 (5 bases). Trimming left V 2 bases short and J 7 bases short, with 9 bases between. In germline, CDR1 is MNHEY, CDR2 SVGAGI. The CDR3 has 13 amino acids. The DNA of the CDR3 is TGTGCCAGCAGTTACAGGGGATATAATGAGCAGTTCTTC. Translated: CASSYRGYNEQFF.

The chain recombines TRBV7-3 with TRBJ2-3, with 11 positions matching TRBD2. Germline loops: CDR1 SGHTA, CDR2 FQGTGA. This CDR3 is built from 16 residues. The ends lost 1 base at V and 3 bases at J; junction bases unmatched: 3. The CDR3: CASSLKGLAVTDTQYF. For the CDR3, the DNA is TGTGCCAGCAGCTTAAAGGGACTAGCGGTAACAGATACGCAGTATTTT.

This chain connects TRBV6-6 to TRBJ2-5; TRBD2 is a possible D gene (6 bases). The V gene's germline CDR1 is MNHNY and CDR2 SVGAGI (reference sequence). The ends were cut back, 6 bases at V and 9 bases at J, with 17 bases in the middle. The CDR3 spans 13 residues. The CDR3 coding sequence is TGTGCCAGCAGCCGGGACTCGCCCGGGGCCCAGTACTTC. Amino acid sequence: CASSRDSPGAQYF.

The chain's CDR3 is CASTGFSNQPQHF. CDR3 coding DNA: TGCGCCAGCACGGGGTTTAGCAATCAGCCCCAGCATTTT. The J gene is TRBJ1-5, the V gene TRBV10-2; no clear D. Germline assignment: CDR1 WSHSY and CDR2 SAAADI. V was pared by 7 bases and J by 0 bases, with 7 bases between. There are 13 residues in the CDR3.

The V gene is TRBV18, the J gene TRBJ1-3; D is unclear. The V and J ends lost 2 bases and 0 bases respectively, with 11 bases between them. Germline CDR1 reads KGHSH; CDR2 reads LQKENI. This CDR3 is built from 16 residues. The CDR3 reads CASSPATPDSGNTIYF. The CDR3 DNA follows: TGTGCCAGCTCACCAGCAACTCCCGACTCTGGAAACACCATATATTTT.

The J gene is TRBJ2-1, the V gene TRBV5-4; no clear D gene. The CDR3 loop spans 14 amino acids. Germline V gene lookup returns CDR1 SGHNT and CDR2 YYREEE (reference sequence). The V gene lost 0 bases and the J gene lost 5 bases, with 9 bases spanning the gap. CDR3: CASSLELSNNEQFF. The CDR3 bases are TGTGCCAGCAGCTTGGAACTTTCGAACAATGAGCAGTTCTTC.

V is TRBV27 and J is TRBJ1-6; D gene uncertain. The germline V and J ends were trimmed by 11 bases and 2 bases, with 10 bases remaining between them. Germline lookup yields CDR1 MNHEY and CDR2 SMNVEV (reference sequence). The CDR3 totals 13 residues. The chain's CDR3 is CAASQAYNSPLHF. Written as DNA, the CDR3 is TGTGCCGCCTCCCAGGCCTATAATTCACCCCTCCACTTT.

The chain is built from TRBV2 and TRBJ1-4, with a possible D match to TRBD1 (5 bases). This CDR3 is built from 15 residues. CDR1 is SNHLY and CDR2 is FYNNEI in the germline V gene. V was shortened by 3 bases and J by 5 bases, with 13 bases between the two germline ends. Written as DNA, the CDR3 is TGTGCCAGCAGTGACAAGGGGAGGTCCAATGAAAAACTGTTTTTT. Amino acid sequence: CASSDKGRSNEKLFF.

The chain recombines TRBV2 with TRBJ2-7; 9 bases map to TRBD1. CDR3 length equals 19 residues. The V gene's germline CDR1 is SNHLY and CDR2 FYNNEI. Unmatched junction bases numbered 23, after V lost 6 bases and J lost 5 bases. CDR3 protein: CASRHFHITRRDRENEQYF. CDR3 sequence (DNA): TGTGCCAGCAGGCACTTCCATATCACGCGCCGGGACAGGGAAAACGAGCAGTACTTC.

V is TRBV6-4 and J is TRBJ2-7; 11 bases line up with TRBD2. Germline assignment: CDR1 MRHNA and CDR2 SNTAGT. With 0 bases clipped from V and 0 bases from J, the junction kept 7 bases outside the gene matches. The CDR3 totals 18 residues. The CDR3 DNA reads TGTGCCAGCAGTGACTCCCCTAGCGGGGGGCTCAGCTCCTACGAGCAGTACTTC. This sequence encodes CASSDSPSGGLSSYEQYF.

This clone was recorded only once. The chain uses TRBV6-5 and TRBJ1-1, with 11 positions matching TRBD1. The CDR3 length is 14 residues. With V trimmed by 4 bases and J by 3 bases, 1 base remained unmatched. CDR1 and CDR2 from the germline V gene are MNHEY and SVGAGI. The CDR3 loop is CASSWTGGDTEAFF. CDR3 nucleotide sequence: TGTGCCAGCAGTTGGACAGGGGGCGACACTGAAGCTTTCTTT.

This clone came up a few times. The chain joins TRBV4-1 to TRBJ1-4; tentatively, D is TRBD1 (6 bases). CDR3 size: 15 residues. Trimming stripped 3 bases from V and 6 bases from J, with 14 bases between. In germline, CDR1 is MGHRA, CDR2 YSYEKL. CDR3 sequence reads: CASSQVDSGYEKLFF. In DNA form, the CDR3 reads TGCGCCAGCAGCCAGGTGGACAGTGGATATGAAAAACTGTTTTTT.

V gene TRBV14 combines with J gene TRBJ1-6, with TRBD1 as a possible D gene (5 bases). CDR1 SGHDN and CDR2 FVKESK come from the germline V gene. V lost 5 bases and J 8 bases, leaving 13 bases between the germline ends. The CDR3 runs 14 residues. The CDR3 reads CASSSQGGYSPLHF. The DNA of the CDR3 is TGTGCCAGCAGCTCCCAGGGTGGGTATTCACCCCTCCACTTT. Full variable domain (remainder filled in from reference TRBV14 and TRBJ1-6): EAGVTQFPSHSVIEKGQTVTLRCDPISGHDNLYWYRRVMGKEIKFLLHFVKESKQDESGMPNNRFLAERTGGTYSTLKVQPAELEDSGVYFCASSSQGGYSPLHFGNGTRLTVT.

The chain uses TRBV7-2 and TRBJ2-5, with a tentative D call TRBD2 (7 bases). The germline V gene has CDR1 SGHTA and CDR2 FQGNSA. This CDR3 has 16 residues. The V end was cut by 2 bases, the J end by 5 bases, with 18 bases between. CDR3 region: CASSLFGGAVMETQYF. CDR3 DNA: TGTGCCAGCAGCTTATTTGGGGGGGCGGTTATGGAGACCCAGTACTTC.